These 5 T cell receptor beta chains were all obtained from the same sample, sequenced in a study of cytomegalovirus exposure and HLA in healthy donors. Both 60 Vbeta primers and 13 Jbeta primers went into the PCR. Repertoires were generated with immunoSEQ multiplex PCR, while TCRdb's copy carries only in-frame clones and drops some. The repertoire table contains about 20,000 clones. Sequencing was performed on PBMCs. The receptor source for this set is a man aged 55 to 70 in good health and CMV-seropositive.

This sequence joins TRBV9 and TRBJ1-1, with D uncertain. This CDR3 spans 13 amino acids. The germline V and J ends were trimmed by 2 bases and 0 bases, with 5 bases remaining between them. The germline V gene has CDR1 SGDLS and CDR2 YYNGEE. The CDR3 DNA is TGTGCCAGCAGCGTTATGTTGAACACTGAAGCTTTCTTT. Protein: CASSVMLNTEAFF.

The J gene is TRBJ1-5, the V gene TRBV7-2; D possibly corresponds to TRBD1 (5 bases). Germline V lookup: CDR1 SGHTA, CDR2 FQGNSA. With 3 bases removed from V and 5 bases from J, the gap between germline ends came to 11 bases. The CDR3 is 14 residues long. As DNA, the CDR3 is TGTGCCAGCAGCTTCGGGGGACGGGATCAGCCCCAGCATTTT. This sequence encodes CASSFGGRDQPQHF.

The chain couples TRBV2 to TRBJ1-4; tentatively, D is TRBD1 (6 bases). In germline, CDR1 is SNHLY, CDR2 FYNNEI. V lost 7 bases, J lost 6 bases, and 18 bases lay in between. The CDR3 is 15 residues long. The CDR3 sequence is CASTSGGAIDEKLFF. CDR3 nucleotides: TGTGCCAGCACCTCGGGGGGGGCGATTGATGAAAAACTGTTTTTT.

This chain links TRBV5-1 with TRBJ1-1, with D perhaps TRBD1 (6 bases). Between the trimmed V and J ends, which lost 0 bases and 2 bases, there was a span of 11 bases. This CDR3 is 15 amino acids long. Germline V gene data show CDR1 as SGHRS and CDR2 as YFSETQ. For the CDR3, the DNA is TGCGCCAGCAGCTTGGCCGACAGGCCTAACACTGAAGCTTTCTTT. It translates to CASSLADRPNTEAFF.

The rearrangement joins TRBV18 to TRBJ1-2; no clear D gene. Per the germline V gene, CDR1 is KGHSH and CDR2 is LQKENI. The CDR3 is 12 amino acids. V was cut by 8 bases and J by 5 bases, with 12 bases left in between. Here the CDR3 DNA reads TGTGCCAGCGTCACGGAGGGTTATGGCTACACCTTC. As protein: CASVTEGYGYTF.